This T cell receptor beta chain was captured in a study of OX40 agonist ivuxolimab in advanced cancers. With regard to the full study: Ivuxolimab was a fully human IgG2 agonistic monoclonal antibody targeting the costimulatory receptor OX40 (CD134). Intravenous ivuxolimab was administered to patients every 2 weeks at six dose levels: 0.01, 0.1, 0.3, 1.5, 3 and 10 mg/kg. The monotherapy dose-escalation portion (N of about 57 patients) of the phase I ivuxolimab trial is reported in the paper. Three dose-escalation patients achieved partial responses, one with hepatocellular carcinoma and two with cutaneous melanoma. Of the roughly 52 patients in dose escalation, some 20 had hepatocellular carcinoma, around 15 had melanoma, 9 had renal cell carcinoma and 9 had head and neck cancer. Prior anti-PD-1, anti-PD-L1 or anti-CTLA-4 therapy was permitted, and approximately 39% of dose-escalation patients had received checkpoint inhibitors. Peripheral TCRbeta sequencing aimed to test whether ivuxolimab altered TCR sequence diversity and caused clonal T-cell expansion. In the dose-escalation cohort, 65% to 85% of patients were male, and the mean age was 60 years with a range of roughly 20 to 80. Broader findings and caveats from the paper: The antigen specificity of the clonally expanded peripheral T cells was not determined. Clonal expansion of both CD4+ and CD8+ blood T cells was observed from baseline to week 6 at doses 0.1 to 3.0 mg/kg. After ivuxolimab, expanded clones were on average more numerous among CD8+ T cells than among CD4+ T cells. Partial responders in the 0.1-3.0 mg/kg groups had among the lowest normalized peripheral clonal expansion, especially among CD8+ T cells. Low levels of normalized T-cell clonal expansion were also seen in some nonresponding patients.

Taken from the germline V gene (reference sequence), the CDR1 and CDR2 loops are MNHEY and SMNVEV. From the cysteine through the phenylalanine, the CDR3 covers 17 amino acids. The entry retains the CDR3 DNA only, 51 bases that are in frame from base 1. V is reduced by 5 bases and J by 11 bases, leaving a spacing of 28 bases between them. The trial excluded patients who had a history of autoimmune disease or who were on systemic immunosuppression. In every dose cohort, peripheral blood was drawn for TCR sequencing at baseline, cycle 4 day 1, and cycle 7 day 1. The samples were taken from a phase I, first-in-human, multicenter, open-label dose-escalation trial of ivuxolimab. Adults with locally advanced or metastatic melanoma, renal cell, hepatocellular, or head and neck squamous cell carcinoma were enrolled in the trial. CD4+ and CD8+ T cells were sorted separately from peripheral blood before TCR sequencing.

A note on this clone: The specificity of this receptor is unknown. Base qualities were left out, and no much larger clone turns up one base away.

Genomic DNA was isolated from the sorted cells so that the TCRbeta CDR3 region could be sequenced. The immunoSEQ Assay was used to sequence the TCRbeta CDR3 regions. Held by TCRdb, this immuneACCESS table contains in-frame sequences only and omits some clones. Under half of the omission traces to an unresolved V gene where checked; the cause of the rest is unknown. In this sample the table shows about 160,000 clones, approximately 94% of which occur a single time. Together, the top ten hold under 0.4% of the sample. The sequencing here drew on CD4+ or CD8+ T cells sorted from blood, taken in a trial of the OX40 agonist ivuxolimab. The chain uses TRBV27 and TRBJ2-1; TRBD1 is perhaps the D gene, given 8 matching bases. This clonotype originated in an adult with an advanced solid tumor such as melanoma, head and neck, liver or kidney cancer. The DNA sequence follows: TGTGCCAGCAGTCGACAGGGGCCCGGGGGAGGGGCCGGTCAGCAGTTCTTC. Its protein is CASSRQGPGGGAGQQFF.